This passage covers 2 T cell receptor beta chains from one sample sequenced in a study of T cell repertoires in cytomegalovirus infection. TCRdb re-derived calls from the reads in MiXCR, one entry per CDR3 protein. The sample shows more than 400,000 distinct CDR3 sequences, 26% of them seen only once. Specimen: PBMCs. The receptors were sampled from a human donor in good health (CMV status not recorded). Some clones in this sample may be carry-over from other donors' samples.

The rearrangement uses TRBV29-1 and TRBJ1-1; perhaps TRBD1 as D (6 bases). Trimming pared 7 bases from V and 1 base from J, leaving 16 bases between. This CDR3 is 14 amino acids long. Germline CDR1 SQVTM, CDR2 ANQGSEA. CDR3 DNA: TGCAGCGCAAGCCCAGGGGCCCCGAACACTGAAGCTTTCTTT. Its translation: CSASPGAPNTEAFF.

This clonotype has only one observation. The CDR3 DNA is TGTGCCAGCAGTTTCTGGACAGGGGGCCTCCACAATCAGCCCCAGCATTTT. Translating it yields CASSFWTGGLHNQPQHF. V gene TRBV28 combines with J gene TRBJ1-5; the match to TRBD1 covers 11 bases. V shed 3 bases and J 3 bases; nucleotides not matched to a gene: 7. The CDR3 has 17 residues. Germline V gene lookup returns CDR1 MDHEN and CDR2 SYDVKM.